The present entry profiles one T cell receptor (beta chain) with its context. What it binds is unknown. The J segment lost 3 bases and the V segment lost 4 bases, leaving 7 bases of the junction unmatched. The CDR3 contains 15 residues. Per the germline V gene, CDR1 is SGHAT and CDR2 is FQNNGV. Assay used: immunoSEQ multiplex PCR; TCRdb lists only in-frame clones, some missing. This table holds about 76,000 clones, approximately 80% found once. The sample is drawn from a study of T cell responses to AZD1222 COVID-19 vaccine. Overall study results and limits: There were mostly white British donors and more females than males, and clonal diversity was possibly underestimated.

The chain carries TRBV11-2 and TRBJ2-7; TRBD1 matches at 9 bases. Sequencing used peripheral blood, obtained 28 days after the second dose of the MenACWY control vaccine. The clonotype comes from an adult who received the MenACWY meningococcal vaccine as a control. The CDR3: CASSSDRGFGYEQYF. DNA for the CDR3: TGTGCCAGCAGCTCGGACAGGGGATTTGGCTACGAGCAGTACTTC.